A selection of T cell receptor beta chains follows, all from one sample in a study of CD8+CD57+ T cells in acquired aplastic anemia. TCRdb re-called the reads with MiXCR, one entry per CDR3 protein. The table includes under 200,000 distinct CDR3 sequences, around 48% detected once. Sequenced material: sorted CD4+, CD8+, or CD8+CD57+ T cells (not recorded which) from PBMCs. The receptors originated from a human donor with aplastic anemia. The CDR3 runs from the conserved cysteine through the conserved F or W. A D gene is named only where the DNA matches it firmly. Clone size is given for some rows only: seen once, a few or many times, or a class if the clone is expanded.

d_call: TRBD2; clone_size: few; v_call: TRBV28; j_call: TRBJ2-3; cdr3_nt: TGTGCCAGCAACTCGGGAGGGCCGGATACGCAGTATTTT; cdr3_aa: CASNSGGPDTQYF
d_call: -; clone_size: many; v_call: TRBV20-1; j_call: TRBJ2-3; cdr3_nt: TGCAGTGCTCAGGACCACTGGGCGCAGTATTTT; cdr3_aa: CSAQDHWAQYF
d_call: -; clone_size: few; v_call: TRBV18; j_call: TRBJ2-1; cdr3_nt: TGTGCCAGCTCACCACATACAGGGGGGGACAATGAGCAGTTCTTC; cdr3_aa: CASSPHTGGDNEQFF
d_call: -; clone_size: many; v_call: TRBV6-1; j_call: TRBJ2-7; cdr3_nt: TGTGCCACCAAGTGGGGGGCTAGTTCCTACGAGCAGTACTTC; cdr3_aa: CATKWGASSYEQYF
d_call: TRBD2; clone_size: few; v_call: TRBV10-1; j_call: TRBJ2-7; cdr3_nt: TGCGCCAGCAGTGAGGGGACTAGCGGGAGGATCGACGAGCAGTACTTC; cdr3_aa: CASSEGTSGRIDEQYF
d_call: TRBD1; clone_size: -; v_call: TRBV29-1; j_call: TRBJ2-7; cdr3_nt: TGCAGCGTTGCCGGACAGGGGGCCTACGAGCAGTACTTC; cdr3_aa: CSVAGQGAYEQYF
d_call: -; clone_size: medium-sized; v_call: TRBV2; j_call: TRBJ2-7; cdr3_nt: TGTGCCAGCAGTGGTGTGGGGGACTACGAGCAGTACTTC; cdr3_aa: CASSGVGDYEQYF
d_call: -; clone_size: many; v_call: TRBV5-1; j_call: TRBJ2-7; cdr3_nt: TGCGCCAGCAGCCTAGTCTACTACGAGCAGTACTTC; cdr3_aa: CASSLVYYEQYF
d_call: -; clone_size: -; v_call: TRBV7-6; j_call: TRBJ2-7; cdr3_nt: TGTGCCAGCAGTTACAGTGCGGGGTATGAGCAGTACTTC; cdr3_aa: CASSYSAGYEQYF
d_call: -; clone_size: many; v_call: TRBV12-3/TRBV12-4; j_call: TRBJ1-6; cdr3_nt: TGTGCCAGCACCCACAAGGGGGGAGAGGCCCTCCACTTT; cdr3_aa: CASTHKGGEALHF
d_call: TRBD2; clone_size: -; v_call: TRBV20-1; j_call: TRBJ2-3; cdr3_nt: TGCAGTGCTCCCGGGGTAGCGGGAGCCGCAGATACGCAGTATTTT; cdr3_aa: CSAPGVAGAADTQYF
d_call: -; clone_size: -; v_call: TRBV19; j_call: TRBJ1-1; cdr3_nt: TGTGCCAGTAGTATAGGAGACAGTGAAGCTTTCTTT; cdr3_aa: CASSIGDSEAFF
d_call: TRBD1; clone_size: few; v_call: TRBV24-1; j_call: TRBJ2-1; cdr3_nt: TGTGCCACCAAGGACAGGGGTACCAATGAGCAGTTCTTC; cdr3_aa: CATKDRGTNEQFF
d_call: TRBD2; clone_size: many; v_call: TRBV7-3; j_call: TRBJ2-5; cdr3_nt: TGTGCCAGCAGCCCCTCGGGGGGTCTATGGGAGACCCAGTACTTC; cdr3_aa: CASSPSGGLWETQYF
d_call: TRBD2; clone_size: -; v_call: TRBV6-1; j_call: TRBJ2-7; cdr3_nt: TGTGCCAGCAGTGAAGGGGGGGGGCAGTACTTC; cdr3_aa: CASSEGGGQYF
d_call: -; clone_size: many; v_call: TRBV5-4; j_call: TRBJ2-3; cdr3_nt: TGTGCCAGCAGCCTAGGACAAGAGGCGACAGATACGCAGTATTTT; cdr3_aa: CASSLGQEATDTQYF
d_call: -; clone_size: few; v_call: TRBV10-3; j_call: TRBJ1-5; cdr3_nt: TGTGCCATCAGTGAGTCGACTGGACTAGGGGATCAGCCCCAGCATTTT; cdr3_aa: CAISESTGLGDQPQHF
d_call: -; clone_size: once; v_call: TRBV29-1; j_call: TRBJ1-1; cdr3_nt: TGCAGCGACGCCGGGCCGGGACGGACTGAAGCTTTCTTT; cdr3_aa: CSDAGPGRTEAFF
d_call: TRBD1; clone_size: -; v_call: TRBV20-1; j_call: TRBJ1-2; cdr3_nt: TGCAGTGCCCCGGACAGGGGCCTCTATGGCTACACCTTC; cdr3_aa: CSAPDRGLYGYTF
d_call: -; clone_size: many; v_call: TRBV5-6; j_call: TRBJ2-7; cdr3_nt: TGTGCCAGCAGCTTGGCCCCAGGGGCACCCTACGAGCAGTACTTC; cdr3_aa: CASSLAPGAPYEQYF
d_call: -; clone_size: many; v_call: TRBV24-1; j_call: TRBJ2-3; cdr3_nt: TGTGCCACCAGTGACCGCCTTAGCGGAGACACAGATACGCAGTATTTT; cdr3_aa: CATSDRLSGDTDTQYF
d_call: -; clone_size: -; v_call: TRBV11-1; j_call: TRBJ1-2; cdr3_nt: TGTGCCAGCAGCGCCACGATATTCCGGGACACATCTAACTATGGCTACACCTTC; cdr3_aa: CASSATIFRDTSNYGYTF
d_call: -; clone_size: many; v_call: TRBV5-1; j_call: TRBJ2-3; cdr3_nt: TGCGCCAGTAAGCGCGGGGTTGGGGACACAGATACGCAGTATTTT; cdr3_aa: CASKRGVGDTDTQYF
d_call: -; clone_size: many; v_call: TRBV6-1; j_call: TRBJ1-1; cdr3_nt: TGTGCCAGCAGTGTTAAGGGTTTCGACACTGAAGCTTTCTTT; cdr3_aa: CASSVKGFDTEAFF
d_call: -; clone_size: many; v_call: TRBV7-9; j_call: TRBJ2-3; cdr3_nt: TGTGCCAGCAGCTTTTCGGATACGCAGTATTTT; cdr3_aa: CASSFSDTQYF
d_call: TRBD2; clone_size: many; v_call: TRBV20-1; j_call: TRBJ2-3; cdr3_nt: TGCAGTGGCCCACTAGCGGTACTCACAGATACGCAGTATTTT; cdr3_aa: CSGPLAVLTDTQYF
d_call: TRBD2; clone_size: once; v_call: TRBV29-1; j_call: TRBJ2-3; cdr3_nt: TGCAGCGTATCGGGACTAGCGTCAGATACGCAGTATTTT; cdr3_aa: CSVSGLASDTQYF
d_call: -; clone_size: -; v_call: TRBV29-1; j_call: TRBJ2-3; cdr3_nt: TGCAGCGTTGAGGGGCTAGCGAGCACAGATACGCAGTATTTT; cdr3_aa: CSVEGLASTDTQYF
d_call: -; clone_size: -; v_call: TRBV7-2; j_call: TRBJ2-2; cdr3_nt: TGTGCCAGCAGCTTAGCGATGGTGGTAGCGATCGACACCGGGGAGCTGTTTTTT; cdr3_aa: CASSLAMVVAIDTGELFF
d_call: TRBD1; clone_size: -; v_call: TRBV30; j_call: TRBJ1-5; cdr3_nt: TGTGCCTGGAGTACAGGGACAGCAAATCAGCCCCAGCATTTT; cdr3_aa: CAWSTGTANQPQHF
d_call: -; clone_size: many; v_call: TRBV2; j_call: TRBJ2-7; cdr3_nt: TGTGCCAGCAGCCATGACACGTACGAGCAGTACTTC; cdr3_aa: CASSHDTYEQYF
d_call: TRBD2; clone_size: many; v_call: TRBV12-3/TRBV12-4; j_call: TRBJ2-5; cdr3_nt: TGTGCCAGCAGCCTAGCGGGGGTGGAGACGACCCAGTACTTC; cdr3_aa: CASSLAGVETTQYF
d_call: -; clone_size: many; v_call: TRBV7-9; j_call: TRBJ2-3; cdr3_nt: TGTGCCAGCAGCTTATTGCAGGGGGGGGTAGATACGCAGTATTTT; cdr3_aa: CASSLLQGGVDTQYF
d_call: TRBD1; clone_size: -; v_call: TRBV6-5; j_call: TRBJ2-7; cdr3_nt: TGTGCCAGCAGTTCGAAGACAGGGGAAATTCTCTACGAGCAGTACTTC; cdr3_aa: CASSSKTGEILYEQYF
d_call: TRBD2; clone_size: many; v_call: TRBV27; j_call: TRBJ2-7; cdr3_nt: TGTGCCAGCAGTCGAGCGGGAGGGCCGGGGGAGCAGTACTTC; cdr3_aa: CASSRAGGPGEQYF
d_call: -; clone_size: many; v_call: TRBV20-1; j_call: TRBJ2-2; cdr3_nt: TGCAGTGCTAGAGATGGAGGTGGGGGTGGCGGGGAGCTGTTTTTT; cdr3_aa: CSARDGGGGGGELFF
d_call: -; clone_size: many; v_call: TRBV29-1; j_call: TRBJ1-1; cdr3_nt: TGCAGCGTTACCCACCCGGACAGGAACACTGAAGCTTTCTTT; cdr3_aa: CSVTHPDRNTEAFF
d_call: -; clone_size: -; v_call: TRBV2; j_call: TRBJ2-5; cdr3_nt: TGTGCCAGCAGTGACGAACCGAAACACACTAGTGGTCGAGAGACCCAGTACTTC; cdr3_aa: CASSDEPKHTSGRETQYF
d_call: TRBD1; clone_size: many; v_call: TRBV5-4; j_call: TRBJ1-4; cdr3_nt: TGTGCCAGCAGCTTAGCCGGGACAGATTTTGAAAAACTGTTTTTT; cdr3_aa: CASSLAGTDFEKLFF
d_call: TRBD1; clone_size: many; v_call: TRBV12-3/TRBV12-4; j_call: TRBJ1-1; cdr3_nt: TGTGCCAGCAGTTTGTCTACAGGGGCGGGCACTGAAGCTTTCTTT; cdr3_aa: CASSLSTGAGTEAFF